This record concerns one T cell receptor (beta chain) sequence. Antigen unknown. The source of the sample is a study of CD8+ T cells in alopecia areata. Study background: The drug, tofacitinib, lasted 6 to 18 months, followed by 6 months off drug. Overall study results and limits: While patients received tofacitinib, many expanded lesional clones remained present in scalp and blood. Scalp specimens additionally yield sequences from normal skin's resident alphabeta T cells.

CDR3 length: 12 residues. Germline CDR1 GTSNPN, CDR2 SVGIG (reference sequence). The V end lost 0 bases, the J end lost 5 bases, and 4 bases lay between the germline ends. RNA was extracted and reverse transcribed into cDNA as the sequencing template. Only in-frame clones appear in the TCRdb table, and some are missing; sequencing was by immunoSEQ multiplex PCR. This sample has 150,000 to 200,000 clones, with more than 50% found just once. Sample treatment: oral pan-JAK inhibitor, 5-10 mg twice daily. Using a FACSAria, the CD4+ and CD8+ T cells were sorted from the PBMCs. The sample was CD4+ T cells sorted from blood, taken at week 24, from a patient treated with tofacitinib. The sequence came from a human donor with alopecia areata. The V gene is TRBV30, the J gene TRBJ1-4; D ambiguous. In DNA, the CDR3 is TGTGCCTGGAGTGTAGTAAATGAAAAACTGTTTTTT. Encoded protein: CAWSVVNEKLFF.